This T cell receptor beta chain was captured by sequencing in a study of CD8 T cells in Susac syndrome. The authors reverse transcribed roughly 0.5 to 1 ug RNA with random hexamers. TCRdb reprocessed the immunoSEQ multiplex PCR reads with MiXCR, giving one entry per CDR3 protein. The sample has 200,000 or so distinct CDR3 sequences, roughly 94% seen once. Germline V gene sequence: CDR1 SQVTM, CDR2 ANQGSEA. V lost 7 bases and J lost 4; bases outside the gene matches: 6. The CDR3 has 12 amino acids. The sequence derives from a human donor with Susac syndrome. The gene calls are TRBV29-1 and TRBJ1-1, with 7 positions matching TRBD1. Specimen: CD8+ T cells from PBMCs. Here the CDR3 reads CSALTGSTEAFF. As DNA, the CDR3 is TGCAGCGCCCTGACAGGGAGCACTGAAGCTTTCTTT.